Sequencing of this TCR beta chain was carried out in a study of T-cell reconstitution after alpha-beta-depleted transplantation in children. V gave up 5 bases and J gave up 7 bases, with 24 bases separating them. The CDR3 sequence is 16 residues long. Germline V gives CDR1 SQVTM, CDR2 ANQGSEA. Preparation of the TCRbeta library involved a method that used unique molecular identifiers. MiXCR was run by TCRdb on the PCR reads, yielding one entry per CDR3 protein. The sample lists about 420,000 distinct CDR3 sequences; around 16% were seen once. This clonotype was recorded a few times. Antigen unknown. Whole-study findings and limits: At around two months after transplant, the alpha-beta T cells were reportedly derived from several hundred expanded clones that came from non-depleted graft cells. A year had passed since transplant, and T-cell counts and diversity by then came mostly from newly produced T cells. From surviving recipient T cells and thymic progenitors came the high day-60 TCRbeta diversity observed in some patients.

V is TRBV29-1 and J is TRBJ2-1; tentatively, D is TRBD1 (5 bases). This clonotype was sampled from a boy in the first two years of life who had a stem cell transplant for Wiskott-Aldrich syndrome, so the T cells may come from the graft donor. The sample consisted of PBMCs, mostly from graft donor cells, taken 360 days after TCRalphabeta/CD19-depleted stem cell transplant. The CDR3 here is CSVILLRTPPRNEQFF. The DNA for the CDR3 is TGCAGCGTTATACTCCTTAGGACACCGCCTCGGAATGAGCAGTTCTTC.